This T cell receptor beta chain was retrieved from a study of T cell responses to AZD1222 COVID-19 vaccine. Points from the study as a whole: Along spike, vaccine-associated CD4 TCRs were found throughout, with dominance at 160-218 and 743-854. Repertoires in all cases were sampled only once the peak T cell response had passed.

Assay used: immunoSEQ multiplex PCR; TCRdb lists only in-frame clones, some missing. The sample yields around 150,000 clones, of which the top ten take up 2% to 2.5%. Remarks on this clone: Its antigen is currently unknown.

The length of the CDR3 is 12 residues. Trimming removed 6 bases at V and 2 bases at J, with 7 bases between. Looked up from germline, CDR1 is ENHRY and CDR2 is SYGVKD. The chain recombines TRBV10-3 with TRBJ2-5; no firm D call. Sequenced material: peripheral blood. The receptor's source is an adult in good health. DNA of the CDR3: TGTGCCATCAGCTACACTCAAGAGACCCAGTACTTC. Protein product: CAISYTQETQYF.